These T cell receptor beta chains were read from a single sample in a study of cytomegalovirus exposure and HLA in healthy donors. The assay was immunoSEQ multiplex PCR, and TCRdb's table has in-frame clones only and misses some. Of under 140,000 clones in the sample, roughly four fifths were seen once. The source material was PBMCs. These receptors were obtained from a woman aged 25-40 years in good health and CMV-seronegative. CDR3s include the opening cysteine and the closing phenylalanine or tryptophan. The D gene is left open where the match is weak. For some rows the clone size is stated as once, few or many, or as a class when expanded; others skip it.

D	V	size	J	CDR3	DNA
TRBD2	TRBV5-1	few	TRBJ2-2	CASSLEPSGTPTGELFF	TGCGCCAGCAGCTTGGAGCCTAGCGGAACCCCCACCGGGGAGCTGTTTTTT
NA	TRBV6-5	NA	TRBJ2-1	CASSYLGGTLDEQFF	TGTGCCAGCAGTTACCTTGGCGGCACCCTCGATGAGCAGTTCTTC
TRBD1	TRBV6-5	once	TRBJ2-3	CASSQDRTDTQYF	TGTGCCAGCAGTCAGGACAGGACAGATACGCAGTATTTT
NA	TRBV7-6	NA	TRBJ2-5	CASSGSDTMETQYF	TGTGCCAGCTCCGGGTCGGATACTATGGAGACCCAGTACTTC
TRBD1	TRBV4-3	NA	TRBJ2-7	CASSQGQTYGEQYF	TGCGCCAGCAGCCAGGGACAGACCTACGGCGAGCAGTACTTC
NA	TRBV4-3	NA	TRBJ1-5	CASSQDSVPSQPQHF	TGCGCCAGCAGCCAAGATTCCGTTCCCTCCCAGCCCCAGCATTTT
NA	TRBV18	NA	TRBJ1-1	CASSPLERLNTEAFF	TGTGCCAGCTCACCACTCGAGAGGCTAAACACTGAAGCTTTCTTT
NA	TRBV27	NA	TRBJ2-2	CASRGGTGELFF	TGTGCCAGCAGGGGAGGAACCGGGGAGCTGTTTTTT
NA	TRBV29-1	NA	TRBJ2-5	CSVGYGETQYF	TGCAGCGTTGGTTATGGCGAGACCCAGTACTTC
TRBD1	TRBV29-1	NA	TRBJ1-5	CSVRDSFNQPQHF	TGCAGCGTCCGGGACAGCTTCAATCAGCCCCAGCATTTT
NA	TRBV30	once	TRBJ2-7	CAINQGGGGEQYF	TGTGCCATCAATCAGGGGGGCGGAGGAGAGCAGTACTTC
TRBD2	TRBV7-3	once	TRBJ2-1	CASSRTSYNEQFF	TGTGCCAGCAGCCGGACTAGCTACAATGAGCAGTTCTTC
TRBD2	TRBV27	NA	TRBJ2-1	CASSLYGTSGGSSYNEQFF	TGTGCCAGCAGTTTATACGGGACTAGCGGGGGGAGCTCCTACAATGAGCAGTTCTTC
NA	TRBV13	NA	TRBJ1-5	CASSIRDSDQPQHF	TGTGCCAGCAGCATCCGGGATAGTGATCAGCCCCAGCATTTT
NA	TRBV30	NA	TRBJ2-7	CAWNAAPYEQYF	TGTGCCTGGAATGCGGCCCCTTACGAGCAGTACTTC
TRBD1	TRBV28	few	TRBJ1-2	CASSLRGQRYGYTF	TGTGCCAGCAGTTTGAGGGGGCAACGCTATGGCTACACCTTC
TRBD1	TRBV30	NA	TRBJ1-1	CALLWDRANTEAFF	TGTGCCTTACTTTGGGACAGGGCAAACACTGAAGCTTTCTTT
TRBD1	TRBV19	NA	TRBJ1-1	CASSIQGGNTEAFF	TGTGCCAGTAGTATCCAGGGGGGAAACACTGAAGCTTTCTTT
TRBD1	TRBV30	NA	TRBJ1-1	CAWSRGQYTEAFF	TGTGCCTGGAGCAGGGGGCAGTACACTGAAGCTTTCTTT
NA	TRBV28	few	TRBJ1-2	CASSLSGRSGYTF	TGTGCCAGCAGTTTAAGCGGGAGGAGTGGCTACACCTTC
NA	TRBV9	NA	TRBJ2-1	CASSVGGLSYNEQFF	TGTGCCAGCAGCGTAGGAGGTCTCTCCTACAATGAGCAGTTCTTC
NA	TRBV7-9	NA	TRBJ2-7	CASSLSQAPNSYEQYF	TGTGCCAGCAGCCTCAGCCAAGCGCCTAACTCCTACGAGCAGTACTTC
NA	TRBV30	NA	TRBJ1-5	CAWSFGRGDQPQHF	TGTGCCTGGAGTTTCGGGAGGGGGGATCAGCCCCAGCATTTT
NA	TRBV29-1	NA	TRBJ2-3	CSVDPGADTQYF	TGCAGCGTTGATCCGGGGGCAGATACGCAGTATTTT
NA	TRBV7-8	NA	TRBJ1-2	CASSLEQGIGYTF	TGTGCCAGCAGCTTAGAACAGGGAATTGGCTACACCTTC
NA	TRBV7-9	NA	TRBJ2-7	CASSFGGARSYEQYF	TGTGCCAGCAGCTTCGGTGGGGCCCGCTCCTACGAGCAGTACTTC
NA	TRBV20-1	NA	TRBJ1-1	CSARAGFWAFF	TGCAGTGCCCGCGCGGGGTTTTGGGCTTTCTTT
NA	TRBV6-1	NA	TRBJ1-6	CASSEQPGLNSPLHF	TGTGCCAGCAGTGAACAGCCAGGGCTGAATTCACCCCTCCACTTT